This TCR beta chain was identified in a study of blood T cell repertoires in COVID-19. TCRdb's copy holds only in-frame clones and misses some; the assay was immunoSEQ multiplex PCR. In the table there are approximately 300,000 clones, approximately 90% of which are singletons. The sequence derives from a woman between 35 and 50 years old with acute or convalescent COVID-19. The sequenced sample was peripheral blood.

The CDR3: CAWSETTGGTIYF. The CDR3 DNA sequence: TGTGCCTGGAGTGAAACCACAGGGGGCACCATATATTTT. The J gene is TRBJ1-3, the V gene TRBV30; 8 bases fit TRBD1. This CDR3 is built from 13 residues. Per germline, CDR1 GTSNPN and CDR2 SVGIG (reference sequence). V gave up 1 base and J gave up 9 bases; unmatched junction bases: 5.